The rows below give T cell receptor beta chains drawn from one sample of a study of memory CD4+ T cells and cytomegalovirus serostatus. Profiled with immunoSEQ multiplex PCR; TCRdb holds only in-frame clones, not every one. The sample records 54,000 or so clones, about 81% being singletons. Material for sequencing was memory CD4+ T cells from blood. The receptors shown here come from an adult in good health and CMV-seronegative. The CDR3 runs from the conserved cysteine through the conserved F or W. A D gene is named only where the DNA matches it firmly. A clone size is listed for some rows: how often the clone was seen (once, few, many), or a class if it is expanded.

size	V	J	D	CDR3	DNA
.	TRBV28	TRBJ2-7	TRBD1	CASSLPGQGRGSGEQYF	TGTGCCAGCAGTTTACCGGGACAGGGTCGGGGTTCGGGCGAGCAGTACTTC
.	TRBV5-6	TRBJ2-7	TRBD1	CASSRDRDHEQYF	TGTGCCAGCAGCCGGGACAGGGATCACGAGCAGTACTTC
.	TRBV30	TRBJ1-2	TRBD1	CAWSPGTVFYGYTF	TGTGCCTGGAGCCCCGGGACAGTCTTCTATGGCTACACCTTC
.	TRBV6-6	TRBJ2-6	.	CASSYGRSGANVLTF	TGTGCCAGCAGTTACGGTCGTTCTGGGGCCAACGTCCTGACTTTC
few	TRBV4-1	TRBJ2-3	.	CASSTPRYPNSVGDTQYF	TGCGCCAGCAGCACGCCACGGTATCCGAACTCGGTGGGAGATACGCAGTATTTT
.	TRBV19	TRBJ2-4	TRBD2	CASRKTSAQNIQYF	TGTGCCAGTAGAAAAACTAGCGCTCAAAACATTCAGTACTTC
few	TRBV5-1	TRBJ1-2	.	CASRPDSIYGYTF	TGCGCCAGCAGGCCGGACAGCATCTATGGCTACACCTTC
once	TRBV19	TRBJ2-7	TRBD1	CASTPTGTGLYEQYF	TGTGCCAGTACCCCCACAGGGACAGGCCTTTACGAGCAGTACTTC
.	TRBV6-5	TRBJ1-1	TRBD1	CASSFDRGNTEAFF	TGTGCCAGCAGTTTCGACAGGGGAAACACTGAAGCTTTCTTT
.	TRBV29-1	TRBJ2-5	.	CSVDLPETQYF	TGCAGCGTTGATTTGCCCGAGACCCAGTACTTC
.	TRBV6-6	TRBJ2-1	.	CASLTASSYNEQFF	TGTGCCAGCCTGACAGCGAGCTCCTACAATGAGCAGTTCTTC
.	TRBV5-1	TRBJ2-7	TRBD2	CASQRDPGLGTLTQSYEQYF	TGCGCCAGCCAAAGAGACCCGGGACTAGGGACCTTAACCCAGTCCTACGAGCAGTACTTC
.	TRBV2	TRBJ2-7	.	CASSESARSGEQYF	TGTGCCAGCAGTGAATCGGCGAGATCTGGCGAGCAGTACTTC